Listed below are T cell receptor beta chains from one sample, sequenced in a study of Ad26.COV2.S vaccination and SARS-CoV-2 variants. Sequenced by immunoSEQ multiplex PCR; TCRdb stores in-frame clones only, minus some. The table lists over 300,000 clones, about four fifths of them singletons, with more than 7% in the top ten. Sequencing was performed on peripheral blood, taken in a trial of Ad26.COV2.S vaccine versus placebo. The receptors derive from a person between 18 and 59 years old who received the Ad26.COV2.S COVID-19 vaccine or a placebo. The CDR3 runs from the conserved cysteine through the conserved F or W. Each record gives: CDR3 protein, CDR3 DNA, J gene, D gene, V gene, clone size. A D gene is named only where the DNA matches it firmly. Not all rows give a size; the values are once, few, many and, for expanded clones, a class.

CDR3 protein: CASSFYLTDTQYF
CDR3 DNA: TGTGCCAGCAGCTTTTACCTCACAGATACGCAGTATTTT
J gene: TRBJ2-3
D gene: .
V gene: TRBV11-3
clone size: .

CDR3 protein: CASSHAPITSALYNEQFF
CDR3 DNA: TGCGCCAGCAGCCACGCTCCCATAACTAGCGCCTTATACAATGAGCAGTTCTTC
J gene: TRBJ2-1
D gene: TRBD2
V gene: TRBV4-1
clone size: .

CDR3 protein: CASSPRRAGATNEQFF
CDR3 DNA: TGTGCCAGCAGCCCGCGCCGGGCGGGGGCGACCAATGAGCAGTTCTTC
J gene: TRBJ2-1
D gene: .
V gene: TRBV7-9
clone size: .

CDR3 protein: CASRDFYNEQFF
CDR3 DNA: TGCGCCAGCCGGGACTTTTACAATGAGCAGTTCTTC
J gene: TRBJ2-1
D gene: .
V gene: TRBV5-1
clone size: .

CDR3 protein: CSVWTSGRANEQFF
CDR3 DNA: TGCAGCGTGTGGACTAGCGGGAGGGCCAATGAGCAGTTCTTC
J gene: TRBJ2-1
D gene: TRBD2
V gene: TRBV29-1
clone size: .

CDR3 protein: CASSQDLAGGTGGELFF
CDR3 DNA: TGTGCCAGCAGCCAAGATCTAGCGGGGGGCACCGGAGGGGAGCTGTTTTTT
J gene: TRBJ2-2
D gene: TRBD2
V gene: TRBV4-2
clone size: .

CDR3 protein: CASRPPGSYEQYF
CDR3 DNA: TGTGCCAGCAGACCCCCGGGGAGCTACGAGCAGTACTTC
J gene: TRBJ2-7
D gene: .
V gene: TRBV6-6
clone size: .

CDR3 protein: CASRAGLGADTQYF
CDR3 DNA: TGTGCCAGCAGGGCCGGGCTAGGGGCAGATACGCAGTATTTT
J gene: TRBJ2-3
D gene: .
V gene: TRBV6-5
clone size: .

CDR3 protein: CASRSSGSYNEQFF
CDR3 DNA: TGCGCCAGCAGATCTAGCGGGAGCTACAATGAGCAGTTCTTC
J gene: TRBJ2-1
D gene: TRBD2
V gene: TRBV5-1
clone size: .

CDR3 protein: CASSYSRTADTQYF
CDR3 DNA: TGTGCCAGCAGTTACTCCCGGACAGCAGATACGCAGTATTTT
J gene: TRBJ2-3
D gene: .
V gene: TRBV6-5
clone size: .

CDR3 protein: CASSLAVENSPLHF
CDR3 DNA: TGTGCCAGCAGCTTAGCTGTCGAGAATTCACCCCTCCACTTT
J gene: TRBJ1-6
D gene: .
V gene: TRBV7-2
clone size: .

CDR3 protein: CASSQGTGNTEAFF
CDR3 DNA: TGCGCCAGCAGTCAAGGGACAGGGAACACTGAAGCTTTCTTT
J gene: TRBJ1-1
D gene: TRBD1
V gene: TRBV23-1
clone size: .

CDR3 protein: CASSLAQRASTDTQYF
CDR3 DNA: TGTGCCAGCAGCTTGGCTCAGCGGGCTAGCACAGATACGCAGTATTTT
J gene: TRBJ2-3
D gene: .
V gene: TRBV5-4
clone size: .

CDR3 protein: CASSPEGRASGYTF
CDR3 DNA: TGTGCCAGCAGCCCGGAAGGGAGGGCAAGTGGCTACACCTTC
J gene: TRBJ1-2
D gene: .
V gene: TRBV3-1/TRBV3-2
clone size: .

CDR3 protein: CASSPDSTNTEAFF
CDR3 DNA: TGCGCCAGCAGCCCGGACAGTACGAACACTGAAGCTTTCTTT
J gene: TRBJ1-1
D gene: .
V gene: TRBV5-1
clone size: .

CDR3 protein: CASSHATGALQYF
CDR3 DNA: TGTGCCAGCAGCCACGCGACAGGGGCTTTGCAGTATTTT
J gene: TRBJ2-3
D gene: TRBD1
V gene: TRBV3-1/TRBV3-2
clone size: .

CDR3 protein: CASSYSTGRSSYGYTF
CDR3 DNA: TGTGCCAGCAGTTACTCGACGGGCCGCAGCTCCTATGGCTACACCTTC
J gene: TRBJ1-2
D gene: .
V gene: TRBV6-6
clone size: .

CDR3 protein: CASRQGLEGYNEQFF
CDR3 DNA: TGTGCCAGCAGACAGGGTCTCGAAGGCTACAATGAGCAGTTCTTC
J gene: TRBJ2-1
D gene: .
V gene: TRBV27
clone size: .

CDR3 protein: CASSLTPPQPQHF
CDR3 DNA: TGTGCCAGCAGCTTAACCCCCCCCCAGCCCCAGCATTTT
J gene: TRBJ1-5
D gene: .
V gene: TRBV7-2
clone size: .

CDR3 protein: CASVGGSSYNEQFF
CDR3 DNA: TGTGCCAGCGTGGGGGGGAGCTCCTACAATGAGCAGTTCTTC
J gene: TRBJ2-1
D gene: TRBD2
V gene: TRBV11-2
clone size: once

CDR3 protein: CAIRRPNTEAFF
CDR3 DNA: TGTGCCATCAGGCGGCCGAACACTGAAGCTTTCTTT
J gene: TRBJ1-1
D gene: .
V gene: TRBV10-3
clone size: .

CDR3 protein: CASSFRGAEGYTF
CDR3 DNA: TGTGCCAGCAGCTTTCGGGGCGCGGAGGGCTACACCTTC
J gene: TRBJ1-2
D gene: .
V gene: TRBV7-9
clone size: .

CDR3 protein: CASRSGHTTGELFF
CDR3 DNA: TGTGCCAGCAGATCGGGACATACCACCGGGGAGCTGTTTTTT
J gene: TRBJ2-2
D gene: .
V gene: TRBV6-5
clone size: once

CDR3 protein: CASSPRPANNSPLHF
CDR3 DNA: TGTGCCAGCTCACCACGGCCAGCAAATAATTCACCCCTCCACTTT
J gene: TRBJ1-6
D gene: .
V gene: TRBV18
clone size: once

CDR3 protein: CASSEVWLQPQHF
CDR3 DNA: TGTGCCAGCAGTGAAGTGTGGTTACAGCCCCAGCATTTT
J gene: TRBJ1-5
D gene: .
V gene: TRBV6-1
clone size: .

CDR3 protein: CASSHPGTETYNEQFF
CDR3 DNA: TGTGCCAGCAGCCACCCCGGGACAGAGACCTACAATGAGCAGTTCTTC
J gene: TRBJ2-1
D gene: TRBD1
V gene: TRBV3-1/TRBV3-2
clone size: few

CDR3 protein: CASSFNRITDTQYF
CDR3 DNA: TGCGCCAGCAGCTTTAATAGGATTACAGATACGCAGTATTTT
J gene: TRBJ2-3
D gene: .
V gene: TRBV5-1
clone size: .

CDR3 protein: CSVDAAGGFTGELFF
CDR3 DNA: TGCAGCGTTGATGCAGCGGGGGGGTTCACCGGGGAGCTGTTTTTT
J gene: TRBJ2-2
D gene: TRBD2
V gene: TRBV29-1
clone size: .

CDR3 protein: CASSGGAPETQYF
CDR3 DNA: TGTGCCAGCTCGGGGGGGGCTCCAGAGACCCAGTACTTC
J gene: TRBJ2-5
D gene: TRBD2
V gene: TRBV28
clone size: .

CDR3 protein: CASSPRGGRSYEQYF
CDR3 DNA: TGCGCCAGCAGCCCTCGGGGGGGCAGGTCCTACGAGCAGTACTTC
J gene: TRBJ2-7
D gene: TRBD2
V gene: TRBV4-1
clone size: .

CDR3 protein: CASSWTGGNEQFF
CDR3 DNA: TGTGCCAGCAGCTGGACGGGGGGTAATGAGCAGTTCTTC
J gene: TRBJ2-1
D gene: TRBD2
V gene: TRBV7-9
clone size: .

CDR3 protein: CASSRTSGSYEQYF
CDR3 DNA: TGCGCCAGCAGTAGGACTAGCGGATCCTACGAGCAGTACTTC
J gene: TRBJ2-7
D gene: TRBD2
V gene: TRBV5-1
clone size: few

CDR3 protein: CASSPRNSGGTEAFF
CDR3 DNA: TGTGCCAGCAGCCCCCGGAATTCAGGGGGCACTGAAGCTTTCTTT
J gene: TRBJ1-1
D gene: TRBD1
V gene: TRBV7-9
clone size: .

CDR3 protein: CASSLAPDREPYEQYF
CDR3 DNA: TGCGCCAGCAGCTTGGCCCCTGACAGGGAGCCCTACGAGCAGTACTTC
J gene: TRBJ2-7
D gene: TRBD1
V gene: TRBV5-1
clone size: .

CDR3 protein: CASSLARNRGETQYF
CDR3 DNA: TGTGCCAGCAGCTTAGCTCGGAACCGAGGGGAGACCCAGTACTTC
J gene: TRBJ2-5
D gene: .
V gene: TRBV7-7
clone size: .

CDR3 protein: CASSLRGKSLEETQYF
CDR3 DNA: TGTGCCAGCAGCCTGCGAGGGAAGAGCTTAGAAGAGACCCAGTACTTC
J gene: TRBJ2-5
D gene: .
V gene: TRBV7-9
clone size: .

CDR3 protein: CSASFPRDGHNEQFF
CDR3 DNA: TGCAGTGCTAGTTTCCCGCGGGATGGCCACAATGAGCAGTTCTTC
J gene: TRBJ2-1
D gene: .
V gene: TRBV20-1
clone size: once

CDR3 protein: CASSQWGTANTEAFF
CDR3 DNA: TGTGCCAGCAGCCAATGGGGGACAGCGAACACTGAAGCTTTCTTT
J gene: TRBJ1-1
D gene: TRBD1
V gene: TRBV16
clone size: .

CDR3 protein: CASSQGRQKEAKNIQYF
CDR3 DNA: TGCGCCAGCAGCCAAGGGAGGCAGAAAGAAGCCAAAAACATTCAGTACTTC
J gene: TRBJ2-4
D gene: .
V gene: TRBV4-1
clone size: .

CDR3 protein: CASRAGVRTEAFF
CDR3 DNA: TGCGCCAGCAGGGCAGGGGTACGGACTGAAGCTTTCTTT
J gene: TRBJ1-1
D gene: .
V gene: TRBV5-1
clone size: .

CDR3 protein: CASSFDLSGADTQYF
CDR3 DNA: TGTGCCAGCAGCTTCGACCTCTCGGGCGCAGATACGCAGTATTTT
J gene: TRBJ2-3
D gene: .
V gene: TRBV7-2
clone size: .

CDR3 protein: CAWSPLYRLNTEAFF
CDR3 DNA: TGTGCCTGGAGCCCCCTCTACCGATTGAACACTGAAGCTTTCTTT
J gene: TRBJ1-1
D gene: .
V gene: TRBV30
clone size: few

CDR3 protein: CASSWGQPSIQPQHF
CDR3 DNA: TGTGCCAGCAGCTGGGGACAACCCTCAATCCAGCCCCAGCATTTT
J gene: TRBJ1-5
D gene: .
V gene: TRBV7-8
clone size: .

CDR3 protein: CSALSERADYNEQFF
CDR3 DNA: TGCAGCGCATTATCAGAGCGGGCCGACTACAATGAGCAGTTCTTC
J gene: TRBJ2-1
D gene: .
V gene: TRBV29-1
clone size: once

CDR3 protein: CASSQRIQGAEAFF
CDR3 DNA: TGTGCCAGCAGCCAACGTATTCAGGGGGCTGAAGCTTTCTTT
J gene: TRBJ1-1
D gene: TRBD1
V gene: TRBV3-1/TRBV3-2
clone size: once

CDR3 protein: CASSGQGRDGYTF
CDR3 DNA: TGTGCCAGCAGTGGACAGGGGCGAGATGGCTACACCTTC
J gene: TRBJ1-2
D gene: TRBD1
V gene: TRBV27
clone size: .

CDR3 protein: CASSSLGRRYEQYF
CDR3 DNA: TGTGCCAGCAGCTCGCTCGGCCGGAGATACGAGCAGTACTTC
J gene: TRBJ2-7
D gene: .
V gene: TRBV5-6
clone size: .

CDR3 protein: CASSQALRGTQFF
CDR3 DNA: TGTGCCAGCAGCCAAGCTCTTCGAGGGACGCAGTTCTTC
J gene: TRBJ2-1
D gene: .
V gene: TRBV14
clone size: .

CDR3 protein: CASTYRTNEKLFF
CDR3 DNA: TGTGCCAGCACTTACCGAACTAATGAAAAACTGTTTTTT
J gene: TRBJ1-4
D gene: .
V gene: TRBV25-1
clone size: .

CDR3 protein: CASSYGGGYGYTF
CDR3 DNA: TGTGCCAGCAGCTATGGGGGTGGCTATGGCTACACCTTC
J gene: TRBJ1-2
D gene: .
V gene: TRBV11-2
clone size: .

CDR3 protein: CASTLRAFDGYTF
CDR3 DNA: TGTGCCAGCACCCTTAGGGCTTTCGATGGCTACACCTTC
J gene: TRBJ1-2
D gene: .
V gene: TRBV12-3/TRBV12-4
clone size: few

CDR3 protein: CASSAVAGGPNEQFF
CDR3 DNA: TGCGCCAGCAGCGCCGTAGCGGGAGGACCCAATGAGCAGTTCTTC
J gene: TRBJ2-1
D gene: TRBD2
V gene: TRBV5-1
clone size: .

CDR3 protein: CASCPGLNFYEQFF
CDR3 DNA: TGCGCCAGCTGCCCGGGACTGAATTTTTATGAGCAGTTCTTC
J gene: TRBJ2-1
D gene: .
V gene: TRBV5-1
clone size: .

CDR3 protein: CATSPSPSSDTQYF
CDR3 DNA: TGTGCCACCTCCCCATCCCCCAGCAGCGATACGCAGTATTTT
J gene: TRBJ2-3
D gene: .
V gene: TRBV7-9
clone size: .

CDR3 protein: CSVEDRSGREQFF
CDR3 DNA: TGCAGCGTTGAAGATAGGAGCGGGAGAGAGCAGTTCTTC
J gene: TRBJ2-1
D gene: TRBD2
V gene: TRBV29-1
clone size: .